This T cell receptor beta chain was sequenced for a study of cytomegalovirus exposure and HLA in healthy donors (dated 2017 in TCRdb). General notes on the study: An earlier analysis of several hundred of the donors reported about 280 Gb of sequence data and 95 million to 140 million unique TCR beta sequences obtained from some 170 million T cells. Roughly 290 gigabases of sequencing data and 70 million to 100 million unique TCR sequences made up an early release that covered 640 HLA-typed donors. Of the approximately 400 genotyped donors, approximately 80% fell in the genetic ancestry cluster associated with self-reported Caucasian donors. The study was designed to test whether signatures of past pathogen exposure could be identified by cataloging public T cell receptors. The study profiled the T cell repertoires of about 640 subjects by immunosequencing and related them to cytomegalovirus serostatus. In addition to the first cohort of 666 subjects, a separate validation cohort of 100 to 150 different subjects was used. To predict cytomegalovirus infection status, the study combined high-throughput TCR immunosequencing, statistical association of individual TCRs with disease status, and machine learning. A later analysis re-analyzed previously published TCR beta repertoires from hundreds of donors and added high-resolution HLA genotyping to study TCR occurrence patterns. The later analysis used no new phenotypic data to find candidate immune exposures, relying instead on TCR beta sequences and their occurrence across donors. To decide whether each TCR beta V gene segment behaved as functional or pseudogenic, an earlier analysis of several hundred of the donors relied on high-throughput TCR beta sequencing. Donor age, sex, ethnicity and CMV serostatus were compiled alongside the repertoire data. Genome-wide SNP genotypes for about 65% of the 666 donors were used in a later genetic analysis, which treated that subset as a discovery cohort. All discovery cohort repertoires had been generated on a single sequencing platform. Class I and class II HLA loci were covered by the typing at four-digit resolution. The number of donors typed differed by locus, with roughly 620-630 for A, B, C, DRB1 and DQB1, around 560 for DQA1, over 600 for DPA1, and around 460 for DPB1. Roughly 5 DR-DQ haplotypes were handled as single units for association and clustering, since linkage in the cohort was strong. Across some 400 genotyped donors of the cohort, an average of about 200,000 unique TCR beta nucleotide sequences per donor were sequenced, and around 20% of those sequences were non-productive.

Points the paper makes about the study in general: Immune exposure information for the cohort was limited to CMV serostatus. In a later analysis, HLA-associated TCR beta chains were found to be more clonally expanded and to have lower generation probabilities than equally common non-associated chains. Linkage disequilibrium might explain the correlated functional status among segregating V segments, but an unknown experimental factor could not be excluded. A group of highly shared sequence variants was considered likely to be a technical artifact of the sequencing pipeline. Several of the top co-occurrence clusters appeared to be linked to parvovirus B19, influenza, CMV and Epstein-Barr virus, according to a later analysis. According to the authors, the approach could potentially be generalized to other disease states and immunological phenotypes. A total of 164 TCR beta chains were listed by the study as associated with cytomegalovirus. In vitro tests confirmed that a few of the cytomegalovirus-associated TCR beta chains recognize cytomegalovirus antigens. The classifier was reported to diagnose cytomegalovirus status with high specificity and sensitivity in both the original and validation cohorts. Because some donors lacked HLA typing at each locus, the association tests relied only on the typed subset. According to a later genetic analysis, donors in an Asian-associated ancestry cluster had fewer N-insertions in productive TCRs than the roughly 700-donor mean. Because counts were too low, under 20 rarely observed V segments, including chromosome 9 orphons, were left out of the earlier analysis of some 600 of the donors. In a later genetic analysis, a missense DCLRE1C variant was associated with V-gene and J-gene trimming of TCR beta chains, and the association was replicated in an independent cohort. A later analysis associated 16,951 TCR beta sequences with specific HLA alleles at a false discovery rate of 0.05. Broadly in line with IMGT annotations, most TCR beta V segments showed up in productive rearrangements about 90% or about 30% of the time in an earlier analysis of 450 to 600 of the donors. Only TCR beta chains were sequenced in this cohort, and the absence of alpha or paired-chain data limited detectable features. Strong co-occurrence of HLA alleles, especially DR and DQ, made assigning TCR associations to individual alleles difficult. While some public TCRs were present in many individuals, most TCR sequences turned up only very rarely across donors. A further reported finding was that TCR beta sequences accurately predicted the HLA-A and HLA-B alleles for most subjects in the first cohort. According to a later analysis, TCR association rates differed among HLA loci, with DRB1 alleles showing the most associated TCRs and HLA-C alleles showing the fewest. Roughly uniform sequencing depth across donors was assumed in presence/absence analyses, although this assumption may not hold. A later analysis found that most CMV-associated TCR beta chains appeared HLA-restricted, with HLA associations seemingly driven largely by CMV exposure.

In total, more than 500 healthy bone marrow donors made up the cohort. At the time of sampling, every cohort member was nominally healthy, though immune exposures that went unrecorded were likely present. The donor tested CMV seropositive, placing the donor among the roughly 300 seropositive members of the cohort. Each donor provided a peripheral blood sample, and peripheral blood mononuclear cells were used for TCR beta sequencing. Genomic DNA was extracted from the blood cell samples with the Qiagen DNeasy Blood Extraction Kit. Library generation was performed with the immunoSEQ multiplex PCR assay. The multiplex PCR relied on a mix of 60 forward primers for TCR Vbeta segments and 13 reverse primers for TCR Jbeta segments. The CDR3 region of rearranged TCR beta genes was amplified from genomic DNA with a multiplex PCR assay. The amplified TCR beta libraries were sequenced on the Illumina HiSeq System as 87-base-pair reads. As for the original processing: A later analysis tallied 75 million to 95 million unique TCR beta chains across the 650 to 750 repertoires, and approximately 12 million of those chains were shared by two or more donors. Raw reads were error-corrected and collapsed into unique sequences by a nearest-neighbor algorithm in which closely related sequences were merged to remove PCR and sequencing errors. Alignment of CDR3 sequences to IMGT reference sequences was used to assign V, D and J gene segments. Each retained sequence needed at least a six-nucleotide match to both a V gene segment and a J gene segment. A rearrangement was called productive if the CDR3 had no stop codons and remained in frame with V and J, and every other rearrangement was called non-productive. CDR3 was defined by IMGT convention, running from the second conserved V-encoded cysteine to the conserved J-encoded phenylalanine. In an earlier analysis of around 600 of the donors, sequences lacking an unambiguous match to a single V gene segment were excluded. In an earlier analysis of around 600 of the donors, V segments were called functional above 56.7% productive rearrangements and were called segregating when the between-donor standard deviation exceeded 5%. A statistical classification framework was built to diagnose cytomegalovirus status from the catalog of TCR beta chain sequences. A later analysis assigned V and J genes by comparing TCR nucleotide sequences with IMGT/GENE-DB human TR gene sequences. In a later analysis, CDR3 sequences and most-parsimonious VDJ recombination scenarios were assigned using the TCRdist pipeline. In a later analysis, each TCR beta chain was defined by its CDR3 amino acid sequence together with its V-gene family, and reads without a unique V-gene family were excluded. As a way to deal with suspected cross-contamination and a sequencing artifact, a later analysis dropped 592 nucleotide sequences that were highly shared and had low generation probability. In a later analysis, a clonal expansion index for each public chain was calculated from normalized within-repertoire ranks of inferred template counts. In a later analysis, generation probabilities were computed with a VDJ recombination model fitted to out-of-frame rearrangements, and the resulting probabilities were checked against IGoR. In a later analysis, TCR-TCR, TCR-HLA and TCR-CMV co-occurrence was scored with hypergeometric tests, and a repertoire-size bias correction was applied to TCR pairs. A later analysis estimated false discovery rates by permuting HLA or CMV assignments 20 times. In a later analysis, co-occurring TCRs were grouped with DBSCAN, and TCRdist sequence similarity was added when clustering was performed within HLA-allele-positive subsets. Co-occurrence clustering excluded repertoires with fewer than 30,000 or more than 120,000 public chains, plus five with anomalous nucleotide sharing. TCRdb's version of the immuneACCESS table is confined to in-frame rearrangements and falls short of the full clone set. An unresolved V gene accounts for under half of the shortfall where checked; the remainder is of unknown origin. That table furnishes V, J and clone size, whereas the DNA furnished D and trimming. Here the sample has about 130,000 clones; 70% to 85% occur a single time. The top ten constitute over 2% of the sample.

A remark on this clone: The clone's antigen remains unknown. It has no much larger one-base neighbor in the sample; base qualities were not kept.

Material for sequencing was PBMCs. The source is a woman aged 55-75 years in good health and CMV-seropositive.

The DNA sequence reads TGTGCCACCGAGGAGGTAGCAGCCACTGAAGCTTTCTTT. This codes for CATEEVAATEAFF. The sequence joins TRBV11-2 to TRBJ1-1, with no D gene named confidently. CDR1 and CDR2 were assigned from the germline V gene as SGHAT and FQNNGV. The CDR3 goes from the cysteine to the phenylalanine over 13 residues. The kept DNA is CDR3 alone, 39 bases in frame from the first base. V drops 10 bases and J drops 4 bases, leaving 16 bases in between.